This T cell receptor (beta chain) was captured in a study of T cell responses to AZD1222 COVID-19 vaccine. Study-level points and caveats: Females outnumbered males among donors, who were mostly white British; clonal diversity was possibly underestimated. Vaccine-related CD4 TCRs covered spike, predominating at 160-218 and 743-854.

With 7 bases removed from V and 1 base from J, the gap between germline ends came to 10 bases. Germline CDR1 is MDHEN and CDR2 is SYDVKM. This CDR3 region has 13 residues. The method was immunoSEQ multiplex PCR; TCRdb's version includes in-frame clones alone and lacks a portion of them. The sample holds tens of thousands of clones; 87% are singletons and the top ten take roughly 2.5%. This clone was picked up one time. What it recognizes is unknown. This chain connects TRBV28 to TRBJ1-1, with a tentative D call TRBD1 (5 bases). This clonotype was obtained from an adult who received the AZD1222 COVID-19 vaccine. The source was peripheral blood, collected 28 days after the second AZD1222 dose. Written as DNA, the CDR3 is TGTGCCAGCACCTGGGGGGGGAACACTGAAGCTTTCTTT. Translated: CASTWGGNTEAFF.